Below, one T cell receptor beta chain is given with its context. What it binds is not known. This sample stems from a study of cytomegalovirus exposure and HLA in healthy donors. Across the whole study: A prior study identified just under 120 million unique TCR beta sequences from about 179 million T cells. Study outcomes and limitations: The classifier, whose performance was assessed in both the original and validation cohorts, reportedly diagnosed cytomegalovirus status with high specificity and sensitivity.

From germline, CDR1 is LNHDA and CDR2 SQIVND (reference sequence). V shed 7 bases, J shed 2 bases, and the junction held 15 bases outside the gene matches. This CDR3 spans 19 amino acids. 13 Jbeta primers and 60 Vbeta primers were used for the PCR. Data came from immunoSEQ multiplex PCR; TCRdb stores just in-frame clones and leaves some out. The table has about 150,000 clones, approximately 79% seen once. The chain is built from TRBV19 and TRBJ1-3; 12 positions match TRBD1. Sequenced input: PBMCs. The sequence was collected from a woman in her 50s in good health and CMV-seropositive. The CDR3 nucleotides are TGTGCCAGTACCCCCTTGCGGGACAGGGGGCGAAGTGCTGGAAACACCATATATTTT. Translation: CASTPLRDRGRSAGNTIYF. The whole variable domain, filled in from reference TRBV19 and TRBJ1-3, reads DGGITQSPKYLFRKEGQNVTLSCEQNLNHDAMYWYRQDPGQGLRLIYYSQIVNDFQKGDIAEGYSVSREKKESFPLTVTSAQKNPTAFYLCASTPLRDRGRSAGNTIYFGEGSWLTVV.